This passage covers 30 T cell receptor beta chains from one sample sequenced in a study. Data came from immunoSEQ multiplex PCR; TCRdb stores just in-frame clones and leaves some out. The sample yields around 54,000 clones, 85% to 95% seen once. Sequenced: PBMCs. Receptor source: a man in his forties with rheumatoid arthritis.

This chain uses TRBV19 with TRBJ2-3; TRBD2 aligns across 8 bases. The CDR3 consists of 20 residues. The J segment lost 2 bases and the V segment lost 1 base, leaving 17 bases of the junction unmatched. Per germline, CDR1 LNHDA and CDR2 SQIVND (reference sequence). The CDR3 protein is CASSIGRLAGSSRPTDTQYF. CDR3 DNA sequence: TGTGCCAGTAGTATAGGGAGGCTAGCGGGCTCTTCCCGGCCCACAGATACGCAGTATTTT.

The chain has TRBV28 and TRBJ2-7; 14 bases align to TRBD2. CDR1 and CDR2 from the germline V gene are MDHEN and SYDVKM. V was pared by 6 bases and J by 7 bases, with 8 bases of the junction left unmatched. CDR3 length: 15 residues. The CDR3 DNA sequence: TGTGCCAGCAGCCAGACTAGCGGGAGGGATGGGGAGCAGTACTTC. Translated: CASSQTSGRDGEQYF.

The chain combines TRBV5-1 with TRBJ2-7, with D tentatively TRBD1 (5 bases). The CDR3 spans 12 residues. Between the trimmed V and J ends, which lost 6 bases and 2 bases, there was a span of 9 bases. Germline lookup yields CDR1 SGHRS and CDR2 YFSETQ. The CDR3 sequence: CASNSGTYEQYF. The CDR3 DNA reads as TGCGCCAGCAATTCAGGGACCTACGAGCAGTACTTC. The variable domain in full, with the rest retrieved from reference TRBV5-1 and TRBJ2-7, is KAGVTQTPRYLIKTRGQQVTLSCSPISGHRSVSWYQQTPGQGLQFLFEYFSETQRNKGNFPGRFSGRQFSNSRSEMNVSTLELGDSALYLCASNSGTYEQYFGPGTRLTVT.

The chain is built from TRBV27 and TRBJ1-3, with D perhaps TRBD1 (6 bases). The CDR3 is 16 residues long. Trimming took off 0 bases at V and 3 bases at J, with 12 bases between the two ends. Germline CDR1 MNHEY, CDR2 SMNVEV (reference sequence). CDR3 protein: CASSLSRRGHGNTIYF. CDR3 in DNA: TGTGCCAGCAGTTTATCCCGCAGGGGCCATGGAAACACCATATATTTT.

The V and J genes are TRBV7-9 and TRBJ2-2, with D perhaps TRBD1 (6 bases). CDR3 size: 16 residues. Germline assignment: CDR1 SEHNR and CDR2 FQNEAQ (reference sequence). The V end lost 0 bases, the J end lost 2 bases, and 10 bases lay between the germline ends. The CDR3 DNA is TGTGCCAGCAGCTTAGCGGCAGGGGTTAACACCGGGGAGCTGTTTTTT. Residues: CASSLAAGVNTGELFF.

This CDR3 reads CASSFRRDSNTGELFF. The CDR3 coding sequence is TGCGCCAGCAGCTTTCGAAGGGACTCGAACACCGGGGAGCTGTTTTTT. The genes are TRBV5-1 and TRBJ2-2; weak D call: TRBD2 (6 bases). This CDR3 region has 16 residues. The V end lost 2 bases, the J end lost 0 bases, and 11 bases lay between the germline ends. Germline values: CDR1 SGHRS, CDR2 YFSETQ.

This chain connects TRBV11-2 to TRBJ2-2, with TRBD2 matching over 15 bases. V trimming: 8 bases; J trimming: 6 bases; junction bases outside the gene matches: 4. Germline V gene sequence: CDR1 SGHAT, CDR2 FQNNGV. CDR3 length: 15 amino acids. CDR3 in DNA: TGTGCCAGCGGGACTAGCGGGAGGTCCGCCGGGGAGCTGTTTTTT. Protein sequence: CASGTSGRSAGELFF.

The chain combines TRBV7-6 with TRBJ2-7; D perhaps matches TRBD1 (6 bases). The germline V and J ends were trimmed by 0 bases and 2 bases, with 17 bases remaining between them. This CDR3 is 17 amino acids long. CDR1 is SGHVS, CDR2 FNYEAQ, per germline. CDR3 protein: CASSLAGAPPNTYEQYF. CDR3 sequence (DNA): TGTGCCAGCAGCTTAGCGGGGGCTCCCCCTAACACCTACGAGCAGTACTTC.

The sample holds a few counts of this clone. The chain combines TRBV2 with TRBJ1-1; D gene ambiguous. In germline, CDR1 is SNHLY, CDR2 FYNNEI. The CDR3 loop spans 12 amino acids. V lost 8 bases, J lost 1 base, and 8 bases lay in between. The CDR3 here is CASRQENTEAFF. DNA of the CDR3: TGTGCCAGCCGGCAGGAGAACACTGAAGCTTTCTTT. The full variable domain, in which reference TRBV2 and TRBJ1-1 provide the parts outside the CDR3, is EPEVTQTPSHQVTQMGQEVILRCVPISNHLYFYWYRQILGQKVEFLVSFYNNEISEKSEIFDDQFSVERPDGSNFTLKIRSTKLEDSAMYFCASRQENTEAFFGQGTRLTVV.

This chain uses TRBV7-3 with TRBJ2-1, with 7 bases lining up with TRBD1. V gave up 3 bases and J gave up 11 bases; unmatched junction bases: 7. Germline V CDR1 and CDR2: SGHTA, FQGTGA. CDR3 length: 13 residues. This chain's CDR3 is CASSLLQGNQQFF. In DNA form, the CDR3 reads TGTGCCAGCAGCTTGTTACAGGGGAATCAGCAGTTCTTC.

This rearrangement joins TRBV27 to TRBJ1-3; D may be TRBD1 (5 bases). V shed 3 bases and J shed 4 bases, with 10 bases lying between them. CDR1 is MNHEY and CDR2 is SMNVEV in the germline V gene (reference sequence). CDR3 size: 14 residues. The CDR3: CASSLAGTGNTIYF. The CDR3 DNA is TGTGCCAGCAGTTTGGCAGGGACGGGAAACACCATATATTTT.

The chain joins TRBV5-1 to TRBJ2-7; D gene unclear. CDR1 and CDR2 from the germline V gene are SGHRS and YFSETQ. V was clipped by 1 base and J by 2 bases, with 7 bases between them. The CDR3 loop spans 13 amino acids. CDR3 sequence reads: CASSLNSAYEQYF. CDR3 sequence (DNA): TGCGCCAGCAGCTTGAACAGCGCCTACGAGCAGTACTTC.

The chain combines TRBV6-4 with TRBJ2-2, with 9 bases identical to TRBD2. The CDR3 length is 16 residues. V trimming: 1 base; J trimming: 4 bases; junction bases outside the gene matches: 4. From germline, CDR1 is MRHNA and CDR2 SNTAGT. This CDR3 is CASSDLREGRTGELFF. As DNA, the CDR3 is TGTGCCAGCAGTGACTTGCGGGAGGGCCGCACCGGGGAGCTGTTTTTT.

The rearrangement uses TRBV6-5 and TRBJ1-4; perhaps TRBD1 as D (5 bases). The CDR3 extends over 15 amino acids. From germline, CDR1 is MNHEY and CDR2 SVGAGI. The germline V and J ends were trimmed by 0 bases and 0 bases, with 5 bases remaining between them. As DNA, the CDR3 is TGTGCCAGCAGTTACTCGACAGCAACTAATGAAAAACTGTTTTTT. The encoded protein is CASSYSTATNEKLFF.

The chain is built from TRBV6-2 or TRBV6-3 and TRBJ2-1; D unresolved. Trimming removed 5 bases at V and 4 bases at J, with 12 bases between. The CDR3 contains 14 residues. Germline V gives CDR1 MNHEY, CDR2 SVGEGT. CDR3 region: CASSTRMVYNEQFF. The CDR3, as DNA: TGTGCCAGCAGTACAAGGATGGTTTACAATGAGCAGTTCTTC.

This chain uses TRBV11-3 with TRBJ2-2; D gene unclear. From germline, CDR1 is SGHNT and CDR2 YENEEA. V was shortened by 5 bases and J by 5 bases, with 9 bases between the two germline ends. The CDR3 is made up of 13 amino acids. DNA for the CDR3: TGTGCCAGCAGCCCACGACCGACCGGGGAGCTGTTTTTT. This sequence encodes CASSPRPTGELFF.

This chain uses TRBV7-3 with TRBJ2-3; D remains unclear. Trimming took off 1 base at V and 0 bases at J, with 8 bases between the two ends. This CDR3 has 15 residues. Germline CDR1 SGHTA, CDR2 FQGTGA. CDR3 sequence (DNA): TGTGCCAGCAGCTTAAATCCTCATAGCACAGATACGCAGTATTTT. Translating gives CASSLNPHSTDTQYF.

V gene TRBV5-6 combines with J gene TRBJ1-2; TRBD1 might be the D (6 bases). Between the trimmed V and J ends, which lost 0 bases and 2 bases, there was a span of 8 bases. Per the germline V gene, CDR1 is SGHDT and CDR2 is YYEEEE. This CDR3 contains 14 residues. The CDR3 DNA is TGTGCCAGCAGCTTGGAGGGGGGGAACTATGGCTACACCTTC. This gives the protein CASSLEGGNYGYTF.

The chain joins TRBV3-1 (or the pseudogene TRBV3-2) to TRBJ1-5; D gene ambiguous. CDR1 and CDR2 from the germline V gene are LGHDT and YNNKEL (reference sequence). V lost 8 bases and J lost 7, with 15 bases in between. The CDR3 length is 13 residues. This chain's CDR3 is CASGVVAEQPQHF. The CDR3, as DNA: TGTGCCAGCGGGGTTGTGGCGGAGCAGCCCCAGCATTTT.

J is TRBJ2-1 and V is TRBV7-9, with TRBD1 matching over 11 bases. The CDR3 consists of 19 residues. V gave up 6 bases and J gave up 10 bases; unmatched junction bases: 23. CDR1 SEHNR and CDR2 FQNEAQ come from the germline V gene (reference sequence). The CDR3 bases are TGTGCCAGCAGGACGGACAGGGGGCCTAACCCTGGGGGAGTCCGCGAGCAGTTCTTC. Amino acid sequence: CASRTDRGPNPGGVREQFF.

The chain is built from TRBV11-2 and TRBJ1-2; possibly TRBD1 for D (6 bases). V was pared by 0 bases and J by 7 bases, with 15 bases between. CDR3 length equals 15 residues. CDR1 SGHAT and CDR2 FQNNGV come from the germline V gene. CDR3 protein: CASSLDGTKIFGYTF. The CDR3, as DNA: TGTGCCAGCAGCTTAGACGGGACAAAAATTTTTGGCTACACCTTC.

The chain employs TRBV2 and TRBJ2-7, with TRBD2 identical over 7 bases. The V gene's germline CDR1 is SNHLY and CDR2 FYNNEI. The CDR3 has 13 residues. V gave up 7 bases and J gave up 7 bases; unmatched junction bases: 10. CDR3 region: CASIPERDGEQYF. CDR3 sequence (DNA): TGTGCCAGCATACCCGAGCGGGACGGGGAGCAGTACTTC.

This sequence joins TRBV6-5 and TRBJ2-7, with a weak D call TRBD2 (6 bases). CDR3 size: 15 residues. Germline CDR1 reads MNHEY; CDR2 reads SVGAGI. V was clipped by 5 bases and J by 2 bases, with 16 bases between them. Here the CDR3 DNA reads TGTGCCAGCAGTCCCTCCCCGGGAGCGCCCTACGAGCAGTACTTC. Protein sequence: CASSPSPGAPYEQYF.

This chain joins TRBV24-1 and TRBJ2-1, with D possibly called TRBD1 or TRBD2 (5 bases each). This CDR3 contains 14 residues. V lost 4 bases and J lost 6, with 12 bases in between. The germline V gene has CDR1 KGHDR and CDR2 SFDVKD. The CDR3 nucleotides are TGTGCCACCAGTGACGCCGGGACCGCCAATGAGCAGTTCTTC. Its protein is CATSDAGTANEQFF.

The chain combines TRBV3-1 (or the pseudogene TRBV3-2) with TRBJ1-2, with D uncertain. Germline-derived CDR1 and CDR2 are LGHDT and YNNKEL (reference sequence). The CDR3 extends over 13 amino acids. Trimming took off 1 base at V and 4 bases at J, with 7 bases between the two ends. The CDR3 sequence is CASSQVSVYGYTF. The CDR3, as DNA: TGTGCCAGCAGCCAAGTATCAGTCTATGGCTACACCTTC.

This clone was observed once. J is TRBJ2-7 and V is TRBV4-3; weak D call: TRBD2 (6 bases). The CDR3 has 16 residues. In germline, CDR1 is LGHNA, CDR2 YSLEER. With 2 bases removed from V and 4 bases from J, the gap between germline ends came to 18 bases. CDR3 in DNA: TGCGCCAGCAGCCAAACCGCAGGGCTGGCGGGGTACGAGCAGTACTTC. Encoded protein: CASSQTAGLAGYEQYF.

Written as DNA, the CDR3 is TGTGCCAGCTCTGGACCGATAAACACCGGGGAGCTGTTTTTT. Residues: CASSGPINTGELFF. The V gene is TRBV27, the J gene TRBJ2-2, with unresolved D. Germline assignment: CDR1 MNHEY and CDR2 SMNVEV (reference sequence). V was trimmed by 8 bases and J by 2 bases, leaving 12 bases between them. The CDR3 runs to 14 residues.

This sequence joins TRBV6-5 and TRBJ1-1, with a weak D call TRBD1 (5 bases). This CDR3 comprises 11 residues. V was shortened by 3 bases and J by 11 bases, with 10 bases between the two germline ends. The V gene's germline CDR1 is MNHEY and CDR2 SVGAGI. The CDR3 region has the DNA TGTGCCAGCAGTTATAAAGGGGTCGCTTTCTTT. This codes for CASSYKGVAFF.

The J gene is TRBJ2-2, the V gene TRBV7-9; TRBD2 agrees at 9 bases. The CDR3 consists of 17 residues. CDR1 and CDR2 (germline): SEHNR, FQNEAQ (reference sequence). J lost 6 bases, V lost 5 bases, and 13 bases had no gene match. The CDR3 sequence is CASSESALSGGSGELFF. The CDR3 DNA reads as TGTGCCAGCAGCGAATCAGCTTTGAGCGGGGGGTCCGGGGAGCTGTTTTTT. The full variable domain, rest sourced from reference TRBV7-9 and TRBJ2-2, is DTGVSQNPRHKITKRGQNVTFRCDPISEHNRLYWYRQTLGQGPEFLTYFQNEAQLEKSRLLSDRFSAERPKGSFSTLEIQRTEQGDSAMYLCASSESALSGGSGELFFGEGSRLTVL.

This clone occurred once. The chain combines TRBV28 with TRBJ1-3; D may be TRBD1 (6 bases). V was trimmed by 4 bases and J by 0 bases, leaving 16 bases between them. Germline-derived CDR1 and CDR2 are MDHEN and SYDVKM. This CDR3 has 17 residues. The CDR3 here is CASSSTGTPDSGNTIYF. DNA for the CDR3: TGTGCCAGCAGTTCAACCGGGACACCGGACTCTGGAAACACCATATATTTT.